The rows below give T cell receptor beta chains drawn from one sample of a study of OX40 agonist ivuxolimab in advanced cancers. Only in-frame clones appear in the TCRdb table, and some are missing; sequencing was by immunoSEQ multiplex PCR. The sample carries nearly 90,000 clones, around nine tenths recorded once. The input for sequencing was CD4+ or CD8+ T cells sorted from blood, taken in a trial of the OX40 agonist ivuxolimab. All receptors derive from an adult with an advanced solid tumor such as melanoma, head and neck, liver or kidney cancer. Each CDR3 is given without its conserved first and last residue. Where a row states a size, it is once, few, many or the class of an expanded clone; other rows omit it.

v_call: TRBV5-8; clone_size: .; cdr3_aa: ASSKGLAGGPAQADTQY
v_call: TRBV9; clone_size: .; cdr3_aa: ASSIQGWGNTEAF
v_call: TRBV4-1; clone_size: few; cdr3_aa: ASSQTGTGTEETQY
v_call: TRBV4-3; clone_size: .; cdr3_aa: ASSQEAGGWINYGYT
v_call: TRBV30; clone_size: .; cdr3_aa: AWSVTGINSPLH
v_call: TRBV6-5; clone_size: once; cdr3_aa: ASSYTDPRSSPLH
v_call: TRBV14; clone_size: .; cdr3_aa: ASSQDDGYGYT
v_call: TRBV12-5; clone_size: .; cdr3_aa: ASGLVPTGESSYNEQF
v_call: TRBV28; clone_size: .; cdr3_aa: AGRPFGGSPLH
v_call: TRBV4-3; clone_size: once; cdr3_aa: ASSQEGISSYEQY
v_call: TRBV4-3; clone_size: few; cdr3_aa: ASSQETSGRAYEQY
v_call: TRBV5-5; clone_size: .; cdr3_aa: ASSLRVEAF
v_call: TRBV11-2; clone_size: .; cdr3_aa: ASAPDRDYGYT
v_call: TRBV6-1; clone_size: .; cdr3_aa: ASSGPGTSGEQY
v_call: TRBV20-1; clone_size: .; cdr3_aa: SAVRAGYT
v_call: TRBV9; clone_size: .; cdr3_aa: ASSVIGANYGYT
v_call: TRBV5-1; clone_size: .; cdr3_aa: ASSPGGETQY
v_call: TRBV7-9; clone_size: .; cdr3_aa: ASSFGQGPPQY
v_call: TRBV7-3; clone_size: .; cdr3_aa: ASSFGRANEQF
v_call: TRBV6-1; clone_size: .; cdr3_aa: ASSETGFEAF
v_call: TRBV6-5; clone_size: .; cdr3_aa: ASRQLAGVYEQY
v_call: TRBV19; clone_size: once; cdr3_aa: ASRGARDSYEQY
v_call: TRBV29-1; clone_size: .; cdr3_aa: SVEDHPGQSY
v_call: TRBV5-4; clone_size: .; cdr3_aa: ATHPRDGSSYNEQF
v_call: TRBV4-2; clone_size: .; cdr3_aa: ASSRRDGGHADTQY
v_call: TRBV7-8; clone_size: once; cdr3_aa: ASSPRGSTDTQY
v_call: TRBV5-6; clone_size: .; cdr3_aa: ASSFGLNQPQH
v_call: TRBV5-6; clone_size: .; cdr3_aa: ASSLTGYNEQF